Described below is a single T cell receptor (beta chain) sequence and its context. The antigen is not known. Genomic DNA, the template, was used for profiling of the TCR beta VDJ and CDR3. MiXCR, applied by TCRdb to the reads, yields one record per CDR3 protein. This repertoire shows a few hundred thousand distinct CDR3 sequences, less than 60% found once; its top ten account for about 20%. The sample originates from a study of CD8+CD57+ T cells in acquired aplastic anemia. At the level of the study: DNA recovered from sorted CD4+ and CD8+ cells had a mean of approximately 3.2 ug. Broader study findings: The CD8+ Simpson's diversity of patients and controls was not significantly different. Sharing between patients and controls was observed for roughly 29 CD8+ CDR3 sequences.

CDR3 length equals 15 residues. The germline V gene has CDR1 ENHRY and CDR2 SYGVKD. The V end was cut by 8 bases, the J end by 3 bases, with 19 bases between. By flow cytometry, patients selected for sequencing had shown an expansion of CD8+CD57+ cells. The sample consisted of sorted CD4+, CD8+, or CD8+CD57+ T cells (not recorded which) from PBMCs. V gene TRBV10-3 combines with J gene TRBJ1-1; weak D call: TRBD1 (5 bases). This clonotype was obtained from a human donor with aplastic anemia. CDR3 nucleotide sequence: TGTGCCATCGGGGCCGACAGCGTGGCGGACACTGAAGCTTTCTTT. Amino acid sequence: CAIGADSVADTEAFF.